The clone carrying this T cell receptor (beta chain) has ten or more counts. Antigen: not known. The junction departs from germline at one end; a sequencing error may be responsible. This CDR3 has 15 amino acids. Germline V gene data show CDR1 as SGDLS and CDR2 as YYNGEE. Donation came from healthy Caucasian individuals in Russia who were aged roughly 6 to 100. This sample was included in a study of blood T cells in healthy people across ages. Regarding the study as a whole: Long-lived and aged donors differed, with more naive CD4+ cells and higher diversity in the long-lived.

The authors ran a second PCR of roughly 6 to 12 cycles using a sample-barcoded 5' primer and a J-beta primer mix. Each cDNA molecule, via a template-switch adaptor with 12 random nucleotides, was tagged. MiXCR was run by TCRdb on the 5' RACE reads, yielding one entry per CDR3 protein. The table shows about 1,500,000 distinct CDR3 sequences, with around 39% occurring only once. The sequenced material came from blood. This receptor was obtained from a woman aged 18-35 years in good health. This chain connects TRBV9 to TRBJ2-3; 10 nucleotides align to TRBD2. In DNA, the CDR3 is TGTGCCAGCAGTGTAGCGGGAGGTAGCACAGATACGCAGTATTTT. It translates to CASSVAGGSTDTQYF.